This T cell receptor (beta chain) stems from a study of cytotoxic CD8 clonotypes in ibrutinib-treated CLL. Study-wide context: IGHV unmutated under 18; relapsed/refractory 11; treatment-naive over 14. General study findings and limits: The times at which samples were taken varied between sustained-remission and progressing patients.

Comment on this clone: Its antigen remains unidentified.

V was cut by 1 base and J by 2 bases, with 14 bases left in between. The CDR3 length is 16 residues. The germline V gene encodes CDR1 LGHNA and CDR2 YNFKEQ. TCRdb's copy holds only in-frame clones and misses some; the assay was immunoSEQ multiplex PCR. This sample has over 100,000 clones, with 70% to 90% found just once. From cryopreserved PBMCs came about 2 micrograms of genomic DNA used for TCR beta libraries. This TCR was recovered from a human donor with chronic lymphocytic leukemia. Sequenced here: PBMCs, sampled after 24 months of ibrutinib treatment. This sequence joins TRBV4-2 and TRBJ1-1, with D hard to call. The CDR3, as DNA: TGTGCCAGCAGCCAAGTTCTAGCGAGGAGAAACACTGAAGCTTTCTTT. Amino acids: CASSQVLARRNTEAFF.